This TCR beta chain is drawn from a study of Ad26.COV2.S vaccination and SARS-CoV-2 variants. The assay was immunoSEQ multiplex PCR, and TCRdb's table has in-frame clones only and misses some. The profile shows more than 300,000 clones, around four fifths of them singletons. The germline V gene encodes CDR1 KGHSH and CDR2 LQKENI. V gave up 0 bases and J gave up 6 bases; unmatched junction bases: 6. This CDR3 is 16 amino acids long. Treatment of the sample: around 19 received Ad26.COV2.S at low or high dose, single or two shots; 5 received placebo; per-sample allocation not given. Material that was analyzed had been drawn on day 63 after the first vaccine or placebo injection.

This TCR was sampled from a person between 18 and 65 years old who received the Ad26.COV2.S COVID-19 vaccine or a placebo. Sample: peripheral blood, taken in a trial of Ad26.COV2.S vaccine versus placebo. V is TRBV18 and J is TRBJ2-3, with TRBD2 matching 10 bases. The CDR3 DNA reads TGTGCCAGCTCACCACCAAGCGGGGGGGTTTCGGATACGCAGTATTTT. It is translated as CASSPPSGGVSDTQYF. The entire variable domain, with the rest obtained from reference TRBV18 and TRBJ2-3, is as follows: NAGVMQNPRHLVRRRGQEARLRCSPMKGHSHVYWYRQLPEEGLKFMVYLQKENIIDESGMPKERFSAEFPKEGPSILRIQQVVRGDSAAYFCASSPPSGGVSDTQYFGPGTRLTVL.